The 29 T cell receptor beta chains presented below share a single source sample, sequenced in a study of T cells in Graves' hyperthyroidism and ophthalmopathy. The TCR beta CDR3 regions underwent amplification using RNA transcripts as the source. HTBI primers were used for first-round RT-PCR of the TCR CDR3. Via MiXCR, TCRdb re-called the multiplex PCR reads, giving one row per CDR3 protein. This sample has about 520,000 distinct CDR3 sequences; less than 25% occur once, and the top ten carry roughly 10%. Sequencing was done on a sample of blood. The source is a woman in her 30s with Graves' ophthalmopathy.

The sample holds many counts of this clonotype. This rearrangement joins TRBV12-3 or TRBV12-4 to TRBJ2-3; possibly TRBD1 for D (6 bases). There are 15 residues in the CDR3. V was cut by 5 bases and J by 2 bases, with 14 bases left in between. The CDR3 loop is CASSPDRLYTDTQYF. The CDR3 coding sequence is TGTGCCAGCAGTCCCGACAGGTTGTACACAGATACGCAGTATTTT.

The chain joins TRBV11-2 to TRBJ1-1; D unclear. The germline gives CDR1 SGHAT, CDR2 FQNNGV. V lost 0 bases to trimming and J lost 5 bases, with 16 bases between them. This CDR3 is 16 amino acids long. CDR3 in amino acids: CASSLDWFLQKTEAFF. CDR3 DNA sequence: TGTGCCAGCAGCTTAGATTGGTTTCTCCAGAAGACTGAAGCTTTCTTT.

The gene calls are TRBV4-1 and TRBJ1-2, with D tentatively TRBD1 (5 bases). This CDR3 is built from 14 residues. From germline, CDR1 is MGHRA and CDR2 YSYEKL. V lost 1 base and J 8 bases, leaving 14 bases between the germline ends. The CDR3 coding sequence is TGCGCCAGCAGCCAAGGGGTTGGGGGTCCGGGCTACACCTTC. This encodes CASSQGVGGPGYTF.

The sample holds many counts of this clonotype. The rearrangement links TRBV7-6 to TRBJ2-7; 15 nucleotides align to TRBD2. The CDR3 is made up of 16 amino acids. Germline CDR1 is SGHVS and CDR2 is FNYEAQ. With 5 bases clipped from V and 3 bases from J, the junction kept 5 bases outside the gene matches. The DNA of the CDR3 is TGTGCCAGCAGCCAGGGACTAGCGGGGGGTGGCTACGAGCAGTACTTC. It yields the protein CASSQGLAGGGYEQYF.

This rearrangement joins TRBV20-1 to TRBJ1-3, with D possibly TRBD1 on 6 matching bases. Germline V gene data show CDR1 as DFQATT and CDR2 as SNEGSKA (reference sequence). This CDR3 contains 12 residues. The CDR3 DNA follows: TGCAGCCTTGGGGGGCACGGAAACACCATATATTTT. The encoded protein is CSLGGHGNTIYF.

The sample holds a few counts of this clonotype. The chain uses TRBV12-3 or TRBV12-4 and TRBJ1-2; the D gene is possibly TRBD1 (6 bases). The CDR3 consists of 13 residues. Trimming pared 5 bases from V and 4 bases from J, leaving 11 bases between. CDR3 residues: CASSNRALYGYTF. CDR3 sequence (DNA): TGTGCCAGCAGTAACAGGGCCCTCTATGGCTACACCTTC.

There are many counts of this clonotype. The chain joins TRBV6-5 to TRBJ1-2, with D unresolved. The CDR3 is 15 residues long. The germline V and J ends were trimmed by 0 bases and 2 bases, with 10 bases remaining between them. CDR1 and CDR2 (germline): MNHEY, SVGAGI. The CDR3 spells CASSYSPLKNYGYTF. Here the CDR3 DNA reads TGTGCCAGCAGTTACTCGCCGCTAAAAAACTATGGCTACACCTTC.

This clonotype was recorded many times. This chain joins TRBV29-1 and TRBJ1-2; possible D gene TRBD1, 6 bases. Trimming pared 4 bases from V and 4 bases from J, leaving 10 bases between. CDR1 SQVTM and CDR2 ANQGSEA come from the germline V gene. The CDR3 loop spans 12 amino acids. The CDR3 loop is CSVVQGSYGYTF. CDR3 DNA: TGCAGCGTTGTTCAGGGGTCCTATGGCTACACCTTC.

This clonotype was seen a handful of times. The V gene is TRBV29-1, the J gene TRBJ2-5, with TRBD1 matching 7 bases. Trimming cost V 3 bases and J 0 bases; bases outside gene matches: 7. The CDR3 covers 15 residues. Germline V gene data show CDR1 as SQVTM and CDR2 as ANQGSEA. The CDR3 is CSVDRGLGYQETQYF. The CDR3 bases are TGCAGCGTTGATAGGGGGCTGGGGTACCAAGAGACCCAGTACTTC.

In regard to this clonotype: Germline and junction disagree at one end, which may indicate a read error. The CDR3 loop reads CASSYVQGRGGDF. CDR3 DNA sequence: TGTGCCAGCAGTTACGTACAGGGTAGGGGAGGCGATTTT. The chain combines TRBV6-5 with TRBJ1-3; tentative D call: TRBD1 (6 bases). Per the germline V gene, CDR1 is MNHEY and CDR2 is SVGAGI. The CDR3 is made up of 13 amino acids.

The CDR3 spells CASSFPTGVGQPQHF. The CDR3 DNA reads as TGTGCCAGCAGCTTCCCGACAGGGGTGGGTCAGCCCCAGCATTTT. This sequence joins TRBV12-3 or TRBV12-4 and TRBJ1-5; TRBD1 aligns across 8 bases. The CDR3 spans 15 residues. V lost 6 bases and J lost 6; bases outside the gene matches: 10.

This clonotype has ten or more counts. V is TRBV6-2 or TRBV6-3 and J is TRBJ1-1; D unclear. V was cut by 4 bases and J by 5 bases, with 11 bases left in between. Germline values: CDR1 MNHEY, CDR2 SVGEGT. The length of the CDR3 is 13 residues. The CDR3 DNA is TGTGCCAGCAGTTCCTGGGCGAAAACTGAAGCTTTCTTT. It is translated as CASSSWAKTEAFF.

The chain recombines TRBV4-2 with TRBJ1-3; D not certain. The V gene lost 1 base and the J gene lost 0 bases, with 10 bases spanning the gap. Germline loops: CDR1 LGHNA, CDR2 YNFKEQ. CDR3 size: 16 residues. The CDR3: CASSQVASTSGNTIYF. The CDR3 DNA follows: TGTGCCAGCAGCCAAGTCGCCAGCACCTCTGGAAACACCATATATTTT.

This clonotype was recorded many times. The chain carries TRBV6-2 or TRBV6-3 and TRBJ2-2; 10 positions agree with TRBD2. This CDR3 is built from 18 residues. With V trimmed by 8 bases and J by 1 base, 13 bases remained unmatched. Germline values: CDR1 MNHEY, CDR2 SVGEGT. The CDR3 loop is CASCSLDPSGGNTGELFF. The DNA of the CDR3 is TGTGCCAGCTGTTCCCTTGACCCTAGCGGGGGGAACACCGGGGAGCTGTTTTTT.

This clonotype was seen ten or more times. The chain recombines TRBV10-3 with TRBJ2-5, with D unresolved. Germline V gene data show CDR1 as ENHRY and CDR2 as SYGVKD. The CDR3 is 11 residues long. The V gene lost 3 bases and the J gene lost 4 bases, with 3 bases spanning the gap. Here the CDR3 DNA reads TGTGCCATCAGTGACTCAGAGACCCAGTACTTC. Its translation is CAISDSETQYF.

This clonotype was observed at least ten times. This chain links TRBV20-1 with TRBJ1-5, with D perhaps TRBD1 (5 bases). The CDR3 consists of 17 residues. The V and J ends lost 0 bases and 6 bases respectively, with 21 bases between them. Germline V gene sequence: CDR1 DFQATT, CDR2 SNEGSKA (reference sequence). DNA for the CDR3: TGCAGTGCTAGAGATCCCCAGGGTAAGGAACGGAGTCAGCCCCAGCATTTT. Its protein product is CSARDPQGKERSQPQHF.

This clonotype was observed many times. The CDR3 bases are TGTGCCAGCACGCAGAATTTGAACACTGAAGCTTTCTTT. As protein: CASTQNLNTEAFF. V is TRBV6-1 and J is TRBJ1-1; unclear D gene. The CDR3 length is 13 residues. V lost 7 bases and J lost 0, with 9 bases in between. The germline gives CDR1 MNHNS, CDR2 SASEGT.

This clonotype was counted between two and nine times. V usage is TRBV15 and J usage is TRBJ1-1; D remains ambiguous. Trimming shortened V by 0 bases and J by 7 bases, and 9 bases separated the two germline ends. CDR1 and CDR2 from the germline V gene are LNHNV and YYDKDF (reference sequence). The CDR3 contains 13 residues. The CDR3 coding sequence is TGTGCCACCAGCAGAGATCAAGGCAATGAAGCTTTCTTT. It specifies CATSRDQGNEAFF.

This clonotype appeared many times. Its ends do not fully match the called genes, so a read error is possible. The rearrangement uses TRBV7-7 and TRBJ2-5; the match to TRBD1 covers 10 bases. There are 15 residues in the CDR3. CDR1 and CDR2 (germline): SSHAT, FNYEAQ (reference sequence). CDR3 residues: CASSRDRGPQETQYF. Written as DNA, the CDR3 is TGTGCTAGCAGCCGGGACAGGGGTCCTCAAGAGACCCAGTACTTC.

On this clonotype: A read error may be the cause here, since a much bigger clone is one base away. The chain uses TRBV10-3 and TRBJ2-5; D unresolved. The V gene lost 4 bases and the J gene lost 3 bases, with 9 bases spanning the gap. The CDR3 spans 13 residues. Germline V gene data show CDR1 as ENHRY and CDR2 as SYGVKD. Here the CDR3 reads CAISGSGKETQYF. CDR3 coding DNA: TGTGCCATCAGTGGGTCAGGCAAAGAGACCCAGTACTTC.

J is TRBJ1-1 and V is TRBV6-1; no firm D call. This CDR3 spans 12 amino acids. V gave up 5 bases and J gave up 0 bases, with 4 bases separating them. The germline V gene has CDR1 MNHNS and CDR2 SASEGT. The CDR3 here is CASSKVNTEAFF. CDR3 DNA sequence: TGTGCCAGCAGTAAGGTGAACACTGAAGCTTTCTTT.

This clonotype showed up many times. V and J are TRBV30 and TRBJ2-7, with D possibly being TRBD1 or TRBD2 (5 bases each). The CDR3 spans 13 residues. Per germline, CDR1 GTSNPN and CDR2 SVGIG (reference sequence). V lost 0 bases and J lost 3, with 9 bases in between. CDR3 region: CAWSVGRVYEQYF. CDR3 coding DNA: TGTGCCTGGAGTGTGGGACGGGTCTACGAGCAGTACTTC.

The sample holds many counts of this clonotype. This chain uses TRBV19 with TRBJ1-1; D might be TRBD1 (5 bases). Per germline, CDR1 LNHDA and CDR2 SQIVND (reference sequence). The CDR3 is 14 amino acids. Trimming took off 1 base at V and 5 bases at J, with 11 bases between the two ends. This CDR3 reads CASSIGDLWTEAFF. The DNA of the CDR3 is TGTGCCAGTAGTATAGGGGACTTGTGGACTGAAGCTTTCTTT.

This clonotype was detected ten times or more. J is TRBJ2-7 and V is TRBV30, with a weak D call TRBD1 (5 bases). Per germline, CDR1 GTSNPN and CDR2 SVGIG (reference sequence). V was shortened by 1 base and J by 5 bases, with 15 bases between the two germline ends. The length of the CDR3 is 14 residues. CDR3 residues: CAWSAAGLYDEQYF. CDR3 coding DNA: TGTGCCTGGAGTGCGGCAGGGTTGTATGACGAGCAGTACTTC. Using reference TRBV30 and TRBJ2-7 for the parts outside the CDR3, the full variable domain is SQTIHQWPATLVQPVGSPLSLECTVEGTSNPNLYWYRQAAGRGLQLLFYSVGIGQISSEVPQNLSASRPQDRQFILSSKKLLLSDSGFYLCAWSAAGLYDEQYFGPGTRLTVT.

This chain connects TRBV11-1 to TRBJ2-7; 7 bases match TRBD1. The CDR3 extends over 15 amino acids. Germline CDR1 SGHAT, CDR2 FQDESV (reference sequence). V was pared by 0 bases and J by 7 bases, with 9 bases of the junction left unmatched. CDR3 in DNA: TGTGCCAGCAGCTTAGCCCCCACAACAGGGGAGGAGCAGTACTTC. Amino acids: CASSLAPTTGEEQYF.

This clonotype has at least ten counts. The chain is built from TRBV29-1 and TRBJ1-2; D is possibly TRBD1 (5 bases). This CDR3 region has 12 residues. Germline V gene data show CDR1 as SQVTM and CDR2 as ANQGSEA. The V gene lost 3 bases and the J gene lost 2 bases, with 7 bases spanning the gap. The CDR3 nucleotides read TGCAGCGTTGACAGGGAAAACTATGGCTACACCTTC. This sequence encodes CSVDRENYGYTF.

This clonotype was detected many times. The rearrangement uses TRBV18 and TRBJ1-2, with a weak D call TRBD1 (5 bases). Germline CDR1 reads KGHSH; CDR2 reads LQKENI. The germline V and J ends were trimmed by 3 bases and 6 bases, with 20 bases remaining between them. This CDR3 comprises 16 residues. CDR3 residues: CASSPSPTSGGDGYTF. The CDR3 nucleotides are TGTGCCAGCTCACCTTCGCCAACTTCGGGAGGGGATGGCTACACCTTC.

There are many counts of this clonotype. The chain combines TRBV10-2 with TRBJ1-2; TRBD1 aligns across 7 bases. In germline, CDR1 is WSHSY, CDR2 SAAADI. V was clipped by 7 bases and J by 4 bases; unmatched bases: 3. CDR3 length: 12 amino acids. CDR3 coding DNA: TGCGCCAGCACGACAGGGCCCTATGGCTACACCTTC. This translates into CASTTGPYGYTF.

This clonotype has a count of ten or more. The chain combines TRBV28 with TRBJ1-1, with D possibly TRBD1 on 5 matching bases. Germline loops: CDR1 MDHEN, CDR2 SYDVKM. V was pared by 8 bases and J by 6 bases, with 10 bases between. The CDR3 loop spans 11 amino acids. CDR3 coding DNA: TGTGCCAGCTCGGGGGACGCTGAAGCTTTCTTT. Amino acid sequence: CASSGDAEAFF.